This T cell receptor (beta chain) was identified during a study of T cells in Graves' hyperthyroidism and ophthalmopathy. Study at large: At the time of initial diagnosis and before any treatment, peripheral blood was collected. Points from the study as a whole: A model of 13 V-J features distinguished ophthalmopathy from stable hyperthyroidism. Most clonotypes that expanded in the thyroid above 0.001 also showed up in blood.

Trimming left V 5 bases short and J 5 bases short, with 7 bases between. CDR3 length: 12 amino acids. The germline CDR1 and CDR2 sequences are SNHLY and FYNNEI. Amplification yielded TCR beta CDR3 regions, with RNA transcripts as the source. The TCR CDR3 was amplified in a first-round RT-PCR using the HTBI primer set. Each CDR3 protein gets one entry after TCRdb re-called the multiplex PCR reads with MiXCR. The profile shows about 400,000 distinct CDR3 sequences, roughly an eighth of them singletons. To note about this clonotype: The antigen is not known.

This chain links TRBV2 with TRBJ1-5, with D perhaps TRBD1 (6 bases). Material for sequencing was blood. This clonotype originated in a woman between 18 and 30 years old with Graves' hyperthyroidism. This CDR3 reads CASSRGDQPQHF. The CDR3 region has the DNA TGTGCCAGCAGTAGGGGGGATCAGCCCCAGCATTTT. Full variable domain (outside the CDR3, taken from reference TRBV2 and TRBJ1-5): EPEVTQTPSHQVTQMGQEVILRCVPISNHLYFYWYRQILGQKVEFLVSFYNNEISEKSEIFDDQFSVERPDGSNFTLKIRSTKLEDSAMYFCASSRGDQPQHFGDGTRLSIL.